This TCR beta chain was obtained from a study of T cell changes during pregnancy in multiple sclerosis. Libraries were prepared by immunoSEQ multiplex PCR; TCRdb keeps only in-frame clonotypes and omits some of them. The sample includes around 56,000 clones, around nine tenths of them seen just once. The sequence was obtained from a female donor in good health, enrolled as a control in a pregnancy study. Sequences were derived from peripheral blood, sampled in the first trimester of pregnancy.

This CDR3 is CSVSLGGFEQYF. DNA of the CDR3: TGCAGCGTTAGTCTAGGAGGGTTTGAGCAGTACTTC. V usage is TRBV29-1 and J usage is TRBJ2-7; maybe TRBD2 (6 bases). The CDR3 spans 12 residues. The ends were cut back, 5 bases at V and 7 bases at J, with 15 bases in the middle. The germline V gene encodes CDR1 SQVTM and CDR2 ANQGSEA.